Shown below are 21 T cell receptor beta chains from a single sample sequenced in a study of identical twins. A single record per CDR3 protein comes from TCRdb applying MiXCR to the 5' RACE reads. The sample lists a few hundred thousand distinct CDR3 sequences; 18% were seen once. The sequenced material came from naive T cells sorted from blood. These receptors were obtained from a middle-aged man in good health.

This clonotype showed up just a few times. The rearrangement uses TRBV11-2 and TRBJ2-4, with TRBD1 matching over 7 bases. CDR3 length: 11 amino acids. CDR1 SGHAT and CDR2 FQNNGV come from the germline V gene. V trimming: 5 bases; J trimming: 15 bases; junction bases outside the gene matches: 7. CDR3 amino acids: CASSLGTVPYF. The CDR3 DNA sequence: TGTGCCAGCAGCCTAGGGACAGTACCGTACTTC.

This clonotype was recorded many times. J is TRBJ1-2 and V is TRBV28, with D possibly being TRBD1 (6 bases). With 1 base removed from V and 4 bases from J, the gap between germline ends came to 13 bases. The CDR3 is made up of 15 amino acids. Germline assignment: CDR1 MDHEN and CDR2 SYDVKM. The CDR3 DNA reads TGTGCCAGCAGTTTATTTACCCCAGGGGCCTATGGCTACACCTTC. It codes for CASSLFTPGAYGYTF.

This clonotype has a handful of counts. The chain carries TRBV12-3 or TRBV12-4 and TRBJ1-4, with TRBD1 as a possible D gene (5 bases). V shed 3 bases and J shed 5 bases, with 10 bases lying between them. This CDR3 comprises 14 residues. The CDR3 reads CASSFGRANEKLFF. The CDR3 nucleotides are TGTGCCAGCAGTTTTGGCAGGGCAAATGAAAAACTGTTTTTT.

The chain carries TRBV5-6 and TRBJ2-5; 13 nucleotides line up with TRBD2. V shed 6 bases, J shed 4 bases, and the junction held 9 bases outside the gene matches. This CDR3 is built from 16 residues. Per the germline V gene, CDR1 is SGHDT and CDR2 is YYEEEE. In nucleotides, the CDR3 is TGTGCCAGCAACAAACCCGGGACTAGCGGGACAGAGACCCAGTACTTC. Translated: CASNKPGTSGTETQYF.

This clonotype was counted ten times or more. The gene calls are TRBV12-3 or TRBV12-4 and TRBJ2-1; D gene unclear. The CDR3 is made up of 12 amino acids. The V and J ends lost 7 bases and 7 bases respectively, with 11 bases between them. The CDR3 region is CASTAVENEQFF. The CDR3 region has the DNA TGTGCCAGCACCGCTGTTGAGAATGAGCAGTTCTTC.

This clonotype turned up a few times. The gene calls are TRBV20-1 and TRBJ2-3, with no clear D. The germline V gene encodes CDR1 DFQATT and CDR2 SNEGSKA (reference sequence). Trimming took 1 base from V and 7 from J, leaving 12 bases between them. This CDR3 is built from 13 residues. The CDR3 is CSARAGSGYTQYF. The CDR3 bases are TGCAGTGCTAGAGCGGGCTCAGGATATACGCAGTATTTT.

The gene calls are TRBV19 and TRBJ2-1, with 9 positions matching TRBD2. The CDR3 spans 16 residues. V lost 4 bases to trimming and J lost 10 bases; unmatched junction nucleotides: 14. Germline loops: CDR1 LNHDA, CDR2 SQIVND (reference sequence). CDR3 sequence (DNA): TGTGCCAGTAGTAAGTTGGTAGCGGGAGCCCCTGGGGAGCAGTTCTTC. Its translation is CASSKLVAGAPGEQFF.

This clonotype was observed many times. This chain joins TRBV20-1 and TRBJ2-1; perhaps TRBD2 as D (6 bases). This CDR3 comprises 14 residues. Trimming shortened V by 0 bases and J by 0 bases, and 6 bases separated the two germline ends. Germline V lookup: CDR1 DFQATT, CDR2 SNEGSKA (reference sequence). CDR3 in amino acids: CSARDGSSYNEQFF. The CDR3, as DNA: TGCAGTGCTAGAGACGGGAGCTCCTACAATGAGCAGTTCTTC.

The CDR3 here is CSVMGRNTDTQYF. CDR3 in DNA: TGCAGCGTTATGGGCAGAAACACAGATACGCAGTATTTT. The gene calls are TRBV29-1 and TRBJ2-3; D unresolved. CDR3 size: 13 residues. V was pared by 5 bases and J by 2 bases, with 11 bases between. Germline lookup yields CDR1 SQVTM and CDR2 ANQGSEA.

This clonotype was seen at least ten times. This CDR3 reads CSARDITVLNQPQHF. The CDR3 bases are TGCAGTGCTAGAGATATAACGGTCTTAAATCAGCCCCAGCATTTT. V gene TRBV20-1 combines with J gene TRBJ1-5, with D hard to call. The CDR3 is 15 residues long. V was trimmed by 0 bases and J by 4 bases, leaving 13 bases between them. Germline CDR1 reads DFQATT; CDR2 reads SNEGSKA (reference sequence).

This clonotype was seen more than once but under ten times. The rearrangement links TRBV6-2 or TRBV6-3 to TRBJ2-7; 9 positions agree with TRBD1. The CDR3 totals 15 residues. Germline trimming cut 5 bases from V and 2 bases from J; bases unmatched to any gene: 7. CDR1 and CDR2 from the germline V gene are MNHEY and SVGEGT. CDR3 sequence: CASSTGTGSTYEQYF. The CDR3 bases are TGTGCCAGCAGTACGGGGACAGGGTCCACCTACGAGCAGTACTTC.

This clonotype occurred a few times. The chain has TRBV11-2 and TRBJ2-5; a possible D gene is TRBD2 (7 bases). The CDR3 totals 14 residues. CDR1 and CDR2 (germline): SGHAT, FQNNGV. Trimming pared 1 base from V and 9 bases from J, leaving 15 bases between. The CDR3 nucleotides are TGTGCCAGCAGCTTAGGACTAGGGGGGAGGGCCCAGTACTTC. Translation: CASSLGLGGRAQYF.

J is TRBJ1-3 and V is TRBV5-4; perhaps TRBD1 as D (5 bases). The CDR3 runs to 15 residues. From germline, CDR1 is SGHNT and CDR2 YYREEE (reference sequence). With 5 bases removed from V and 0 bases from J, the gap between germline ends came to 12 bases. The chain's CDR3 is CASRPGPNSGNTIYF. The CDR3 region has the DNA TGTGCCAGCAGGCCGGGACCGAACTCTGGAAACACCATATATTTT.

The genes are TRBV12-3 or TRBV12-4 and TRBJ2-3; D uncertain. This CDR3 spans 16 amino acids. Trimming removed 1 base at V and 2 bases at J, with 13 bases between. Written as DNA, the CDR3 is TGTGCCAGCAGTTTAGAGTCTACGAGATACACAGATACGCAGTATTTT. This translates into CASSLESTRYTDTQYF.

This clonotype was found a few times. The V gene is TRBV7-2, the J gene TRBJ2-1, with 9 bases aligning to TRBD2. There are 13 residues in the CDR3. Germline CDR1 and CDR2: SGHTA and FQGNSA. CDR3 in DNA: TGTGCGTGGGGGCCTAGCGGGGTAAATGAGCAGTTCTTC. Amino acid sequence: CAWGPSGVNEQFF.

This clonotype appeared a few times. The genes are TRBV14 and TRBJ2-5; TRBD1 matches 9 bases. V lost 4 bases to trimming and J lost 0 bases; unmatched junction nucleotides: 15. Per germline, CDR1 SGHDN and CDR2 FVKESK. The CDR3 has 19 amino acids. CDR3: CASSLLRTGEILYQETQYF. The CDR3 nucleotides read TGTGCCAGCAGCCTCCTTAGGACAGGGGAGATACTGTACCAAGAGACCCAGTACTTC.

Turning to this clonotype: The junction does not match germline at one end; this may be a read error. The chain has TRBV5-1 and TRBJ1-3; D is undetermined. Germline assignment: CDR1 SGHRS and CDR2 YFSETQ. CDR3 length: 14 amino acids. The CDR3 loop is CTSSPEGSGNTIYF. CDR3 nucleotides: TGCACCAGCAGCCCAGAAGGGTCTGGAAACACCATATATTTT.

The V and J genes are TRBV29-1 and TRBJ2-3; D gene uncertain. Trimming took off 1 base at V and 5 bases at J, with 10 bases between the two ends. Germline values: CDR1 SQVTM, CDR2 ANQGSEA. The CDR3 totals 13 residues. This CDR3 is CSVEAGFGDTQYF. The CDR3 coding sequence is TGCAGCGTTGAAGCAGGTTTCGGAGATACGCAGTATTTT.

V is TRBV18 and J is TRBJ2-2; no definite D call. CDR1 is KGHSH and CDR2 is LQKENI in the germline V gene. The CDR3 runs 17 residues. V lost 1 base and J lost 0, with 12 bases in between. The DNA of the CDR3 is TGTGCCAGCTCACCACGAGCATTTGGTACGAACACCGGGGAGCTGTTTTTT. This translates into CASSPRAFGTNTGELFF.

This clonotype was detected only a few times. V usage is TRBV6-5 and J usage is TRBJ1-5; D is possibly TRBD1 (5 bases). Trimming left V 2 bases short and J 2 bases short, with 13 bases between. Per the germline V gene, CDR1 is MNHEY and CDR2 is SVGAGI. This CDR3 is built from 16 residues. The CDR3 loop reads CASSYKGKGGNQPQHF. The CDR3 coding sequence is TGTGCCAGCAGTTACAAGGGCAAAGGGGGCAATCAGCCCCAGCATTTT.

The chain recombines TRBV4-3 with TRBJ2-7; possibly TRBD1 for D (6 bases). CDR3 length: 15 residues. CDR1 and CDR2 from the germline V gene are LGHNA and YSLEER. Trimming shortened V by 0 bases and J by 3 bases, and 12 bases separated the two germline ends. The CDR3 DNA sequence: TGCGCCAGCAGCCAAGACTTCCGGGACAACTACGAGCAGTACTTC. Translation gives CASSQDFRDNYEQYF.